The clone carrying this T cell receptor beta chain was seen ten or more times. Its antigen is not known. Between the trimmed V and J ends, which lost 3 bases and 5 bases, there was a span of 7 bases. The CDR3 is 12 residues long. These data belong to a study of CD8 T cells in ankylosing spondylitis. Points from the study as a whole: Researchers reportedly found disease-linked clones significantly enriched in matched ankylosing spondylitis synovial fluid. A TCR beta motif made of several highly homologous variants seemed typical of ankylosing spondylitis blood. Earlier literature documents some of the motif variants in reactive arthritis synovial fluid and blood. In peripheral blood, disease-linked CD8+ clones occurred at relatively low frequencies.

TCRdb re-called the 5' RACE reads through MiXCR, storing one row per CDR3 protein. The profile covers nearly 350,000 distinct CDR3 sequences, with roughly 14% appearing a single time and 1.1% taken by the ten largest. The clonotype comes from a male donor with ankylosing spondylitis or in good health (not recorded which). The material sequenced was blood, either unsorted or a sorted T cell fraction (not recorded which). The rearrangement joins TRBV12-3 or TRBV12-4 to TRBJ1-1; D is ambiguous. In DNA form, the CDR3 reads TGTGCCAGCAGTTTCCCGGGAACTGAAGCTTTCTTT. This translates into CASSFPGTEAFF.